This T cell receptor beta chain was sequenced during a study of blood T cell repertoires in COVID-19. Background on the study: Whether acute or convalescent, the COVID-19 samples came from the United States, Italy and Spain. PBMCs, B-cell-depleted T cells, or T cells were the source of the cDNA or gDNA that made up the material.

Methods used by the authors: Amplification from reference gene primers served as the basis for estimated nucleated cell counts. Clones were sequenced by immunoSEQ multiplex PCR, and TCRdb holds only the in-frame ones, with some missing. V and J calls and clone size come straight from that table; D and trimming were deduced from the DNA. The sample records 200,000 to 250,000 clones, 70% to 90% being singletons. This clone was found a few times. The CDR3 length is 11 residues. V was clipped by 3 bases and J by 6 bases, with 5 bases between them. The receptor's source is a middle-aged man with acute or convalescent COVID-19. Material for sequencing was peripheral blood. This rearrangement joins TRBV12-3 or TRBV12-4 to TRBJ1-2, with D hard to call. CDR3 coding DNA: TGTGCCAGCAGTTTTGGGCATGGCTACACCTTC. It is translated as CASSFGHGYTF.